This TCR beta chain was retrieved from a study of T cells in Graves' hyperthyroidism and ophthalmopathy. Overall study results and limits: The majority of expanded thyroid clonotypes above 0.001 also appeared in blood.

In the case of this clonotype: Its antigen is undetermined.

V was cut by 5 bases and J by 8 bases, with 13 bases left in between. This CDR3 has 13 amino acids. Germline loops: CDR1 MNHNS, CDR2 SASEGT. RNA transcripts provided the source from which TCR beta CDR3 regions were amplified. The HTBI primer set served for first-round RT-PCR of the TCR CDR3. TCRdb re-analysed the multiplex PCR reads in MiXCR, keeping a single row per CDR3 protein. The table includes 250,000 to 300,000 distinct CDR3 sequences, about 18% detected once. This chain uses TRBV6-1 with TRBJ2-1; tentative D call: TRBD1 (6 bases). Sequenced sample: blood. This TCR derives from a woman aged 60-75 years with Graves' ophthalmopathy. The CDR3 region is CASSLYRVDEQFF. CDR3 DNA: TGTGCCAGCAGTCTTTACAGGGTCGATGAGCAGTTCTTC.